The next 14 T cell receptor beta chains were all read from a single sample in a study of T cell changes during pregnancy in multiple sclerosis. Assay used: immunoSEQ multiplex PCR; TCRdb lists only in-frame clones, some missing. This repertoire shows approximately 40,000 clones, about 88% found once; its top ten account for 0.45% to 0.6%. The sample consisted of CD4+ T cells from peripheral blood mononuclear cells, taken in the first trimester of pregnancy. Every receptor here comes from a female donor with multiple sclerosis, enrolled in a pregnancy study.

This clone was found once. The DNA for the CDR3 is TGTGCCAGCAGCGTACAGGCCCGCCATCAAGAGACCCAGTACTTC. This gives the protein CASSVQARHQETQYF. V is TRBV9 and J is TRBJ2-5; no reliable D call. The CDR3 sequence is 15 residues long. Germline V gene lookup returns CDR1 SGDLS and CDR2 YYNGEE. Trimming pared 1 base from V and 2 bases from J, leaving 12 bases between.

The rearrangement uses TRBV11-1 and TRBJ2-7; 8 bases match TRBD1. The CDR3 totals 15 residues. Per the germline V gene, CDR1 is SGHAT and CDR2 is FQDESV (reference sequence). With V trimmed by 3 bases and J by 4 bases, 8 bases remained unmatched. The DNA for the CDR3 is TGTGCCAGCAGCTTTAACCGGGACAGGAGGTACGAGCAGTACTTC. It specifies CASSFNRDRRYEQYF.

The chain carries TRBV6-5 and TRBJ2-7, with a weak D call TRBD1 (6 bases). CDR3 length equals 14 residues. The germline V gene encodes CDR1 MNHEY and CDR2 SVGAGI. V lost 6 bases, J lost 7 bases, and 19 bases lay in between. CDR3 sequence (DNA): TGTGCCAGCAGCCGTCCCAGGGGTTCGCGAGAGCAGTACTTC. Residues: CASSRPRGSREQYF.

The chain uses TRBV30 and TRBJ2-7, with a possible D match to TRBD1 (8 bases). This CDR3 region has 12 residues. Trimming took 5 bases from V and 5 from J, leaving 13 bases between them. Germline CDR1 GTSNPN, CDR2 SVGIG (reference sequence). The CDR3, as DNA: TGTGCCTGGGGACAGGGAGGGGACGAGCAGTACTTC. This translates into CAWGQGGDEQYF.

V gene TRBV4-3 combines with J gene TRBJ1-6, with a weak D call TRBD1 (5 bases). V lost 0 bases and J 7 bases, leaving 13 bases between the germline ends. CDR1 and CDR2 (germline): LGHNA, YSLEER. The CDR3 extends over 16 amino acids. The CDR3 DNA sequence: TGCGCCAGCAGCCAAGATGGCAGGGTAGTGAATTCACCCCTCCACTTT. Its translation: CASSQDGRVVNSPLHF.

This clone was observed a few times. This chain uses TRBV29-1 with TRBJ1-3; D gene ambiguous. V gave up 5 bases and J gave up 0 bases, with 5 bases separating them. The germline gives CDR1 SQVTM, CDR2 ANQGSEA. The CDR3 loop spans 12 amino acids. The CDR3 nucleotides are TGCAGCGTTACGGGCTCTGGAAACACCATATATTTT. This sequence encodes CSVTGSGNTIYF. Supplemented by reference TRBV29-1 and TRBJ1-3, the full variable domain reads SAVISQKPSRDICQRGTSLTIQCQVDSQVTMMFWYRQQPGQSLTLIATANQGSEATYESGFVIDKFPISRPNLTFSTLTVSNMSPEDSSIYLCSVTGSGNTIYFGEGSWLTVV.

The chain combines TRBV9 with TRBJ1-2; 7 bases are a match to TRBD1. The CDR3 consists of 14 residues. The germline gives CDR1 SGDLS, CDR2 YYNGEE. Germline trimming cut 4 bases from V and 4 bases from J; bases unmatched to any gene: 7. CDR3 nucleotides: TGTGCCAGCAGCAGCCGGACAGGCGGCTATGGCTACACCTTC. Its translation: CASSSRTGGYGYTF. Filled out from reference TRBV9 and TRBJ1-2, the complete variable domain reads DSGVTQTPKHLITATGQRVTLRCSPRSGDLSVYWYQQSLDQGLQFLIQYYNGEERAKGNILERFSAQQFPDLHSELNLSSLELGDSALYFCASSSRTGGYGYTFGSGTRLTVV.

This chain uses TRBV11-2 with TRBJ2-2, with D hard to call. This CDR3 has 13 amino acids. The germline V gene encodes CDR1 SGHAT and CDR2 FQNNGV. Between the trimmed V and J ends, which lost 2 bases and 3 bases, there was a span of 4 bases. The CDR3 nucleotides read TGTGCCAGCAGCTTACCATACACCGGGGAGCTGTTTTTT. It codes for CASSLPYTGELFF. The whole variable domain, remainder taken from reference TRBV11-2 and TRBJ2-2, is EAGVAQSPRYKIIEKRQSVAFWCNPISGHATLYWYQQILGQGPKLLIQFQNNGVVDDSQLPKDRFSAERLKGVDSTLKIQPAKLEDSAVYLCASSLPYTGELFFGEGSRLTVL.

The chain has TRBV7-2 and TRBJ1-1; 10 nucleotides match TRBD1. The CDR3 spans 13 residues. Losses at the gene ends were 1 base for V and 12 bases for J; bases not matched to a gene: 5. Germline lookup yields CDR1 SGHTA and CDR2 FQGNSA. As DNA, the CDR3 is TGTGCCAGCAGCTTAGGGGGACAGGGGCGATCTTTCTTT. Encoded protein: CASSLGGQGRSFF.

CDR3 protein: CASSTKTSEVGDTQYF. Written as DNA, the CDR3 is TGTGCCAGCAGCACCAAGACTAGTGAGGTCGGAGATACGCAGTATTTT. The J gene is TRBJ2-3, the V gene TRBV5-4; the D gene is possibly TRBD2 (6 bases). Deletions cut 4 bases from V and 5 bases from J, with 20 bases between. The CDR3 is 16 amino acids. CDR1 is SGHNT, CDR2 YYREEE, per germline (reference sequence).

The chain uses TRBV18 and TRBJ2-7; D ambiguous. V was pared by 3 bases and J by 2 bases, with 2 bases between. The CDR3 is 11 residues long. Germline V gene data show CDR1 as KGHSH and CDR2 as LQKENI. Here the CDR3 reads CASSPAYEQYF. CDR3 sequence (DNA): TGTGCCAGCTCACCCGCCTACGAGCAGTACTTC. Full variable domain (missing parts from reference TRBV18 and TRBJ2-7): NAGVMQNPRHLVRRRGQEARLRCSPMKGHSHVYWYRQLPEEGLKFMVYLQKENIIDESGMPKERFSAEFPKEGPSILRIQQVVRGDSAAYFCASSPAYEQYFGPGTRLTVT.

Here the CDR3 reads CASSPTGATGSPLHF. CDR3 in DNA: TGCGCCAGCAGCCCCACAGGGGCAACGGGTTCACCCCTCCACTTT. This rearrangement joins TRBV5-1 to TRBJ1-6; 7 bases fit TRBD1. V was pared by 4 bases and J by 9 bases, with 10 bases of the junction left unmatched. The germline V gene encodes CDR1 SGHRS and CDR2 YFSETQ. The CDR3 is made up of 15 amino acids.

The gene calls are TRBV2 and TRBJ1-5, with D possibly matching TRBD1 (5 bases). The CDR3 extends over 17 amino acids. Per the germline V gene, CDR1 is SNHLY and CDR2 is FYNNEI. Trimming cost V 2 bases and J 7 bases, with 21 bases left between them. The CDR3 loop is CASSETGNRQFGQPQHF. The CDR3 bases are TGTGCCAGCAGTGAAACGGGTAACAGGCAATTTGGGCAGCCCCAGCATTTT.

The chain uses TRBV7-2 and TRBJ2-7; 8 bases are shared with TRBD2. From germline, CDR1 is SGHTA and CDR2 FQGNSA. CDR3 size: 14 residues. J lost 3 bases, V lost 5 bases, and 6 bases had no gene match. This CDR3 is CASSPPGGGYEQYF. The CDR3 nucleotides read TGTGCCAGCAGCCCCCCGGGAGGGGGCTACGAGCAGTACTTC.